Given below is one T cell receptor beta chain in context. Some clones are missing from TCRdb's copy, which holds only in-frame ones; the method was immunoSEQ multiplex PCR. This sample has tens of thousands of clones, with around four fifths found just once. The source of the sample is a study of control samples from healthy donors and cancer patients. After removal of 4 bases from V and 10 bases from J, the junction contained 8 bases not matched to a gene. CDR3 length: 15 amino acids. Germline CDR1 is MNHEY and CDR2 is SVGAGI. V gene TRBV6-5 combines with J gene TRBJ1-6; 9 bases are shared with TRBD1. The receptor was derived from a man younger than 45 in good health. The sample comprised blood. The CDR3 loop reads CASSSQQGAGSPLHF. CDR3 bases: TGTGCCAGCAGTTCACAACAGGGGGCAGGATCACCCCTCCACTTT.